The TCR beta chain under discussion was sequenced for a study of Graves' ophthalmopathy and Graves' hyperthyroidism. In the study overall: Hyperthyroidism showing no ophthalmopathy within 18 months of follow-up was stable. The study's findings and limits: The study's model predicted ophthalmopathy progression at roughly 64% sensitivity and about 72% specificity. With over 85% sensitivity and less than 83% specificity, a 13-signature model separated ophthalmopathy from stable hyperthyroidism.

Investigators amplified TCR beta CDR3 regions from RNA transcripts. Second-round multiplex PCR followed a first-round RT-PCR using HTBI primers. Via MiXCR, TCRdb re-called the multiplex PCR reads, giving one row per CDR3 protein. The table lists 1 million to 1.3 million distinct CDR3 sequences, about two fifths of them singletons. This CDR3 has 16 residues. Germline CDR1 reads LNHDA; CDR2 reads SQIVND (reference sequence). V was clipped by 6 bases and J by 3 bases, with 20 bases between them. This clonotype was seen ten or more times. Its specificity is unknown. Certain patients, namely those with other autoimmune diseases, uncontrolled infections, pregnancy or lactation, were excluded.

Sequenced material: peripheral blood or thyroid tissue (not recorded which). The receptor comes from an adult man with Graves' hyperthyroidism. The J gene is TRBJ2-5, the V gene TRBV19; a possible D gene is TRBD1 (6 bases). In DNA, the CDR3 is TGTGCCAGTAGCACCCTCGCAGGCAGGGGTGAAGAGACCCAGTACTTC. It specifies CASSTLAGRGEETQYF.